This T cell receptor (beta chain) comes out of a study of cytomegalovirus exposure and HLA in healthy donors. At the time of sampling, donors were nominally healthy, though unrecorded immune exposures were likely. Germline values: CDR1 LNHDA, CDR2 SQIVND (reference sequence). Trimming removed 6 bases at V and 5 bases at J, with 7 bases between. The CDR3 has 12 residues. The PCR employed 60 Vbeta primers together with 13 Jbeta primers. Using immunoSEQ multiplex PCR, the repertoire was profiled, and TCRdb retains in-frame clones only, with some absent. The table lists under 200,000 clones, around 80% of them singletons, with over 3% in the top ten. Study-level results: The listing of approximately 160 TCR beta chains classed them as cytomegalovirus-associated. Among the most significant clusters, several appeared linked to common viral pathogens in a later analysis.

In regard to this clone: The antigen is not known.

The TCR comes from a woman aged 45-60 years in good health and CMV-seropositive. The V and J genes are TRBV19 and TRBJ1-4, with D hard to call. The specimen was PBMCs. CDR3 sequence (DNA): TGTGCCAGTAGAGCCCTAAATGAAAAACTGTTTTTT. This codes for CASRALNEKLFF.